This is a list of T cell receptor beta chains from one sample in a study of technical replicates of blood from several donors. The table came from immunoSEQ multiplex PCR; TCRdb's copy has only in-frame clones and leaves some out. The sample gives tens of thousands of clones, approximately 95% of which show up once; over 0.25% is in the top ten. Sequenced: T cells isolated from PBMCs. Every receptor here comes from a human donor in good health. Both conserved end residues are part of each CDR3. The D gene is left open where the match is weak.

j_gene | d_gene | v_gene | CDR3nt | CDR3aa
TRBJ2-3 | . | TRBV5-1 | TGCGCCAGCAGGGAGTCAACAGATACGCAGTATTTT | CASRESTDTQYF
TRBJ1-5 | TRBD1 | TRBV19 | TGTGCCAGTAGTATTGGGACAGACTATAGCAATCAGCCCCAGCATTTT | CASSIGTDYSNQPQHF
TRBJ2-7 | TRBD1 | TRBV7-3 | TGTGCCAGCAGCCCAGGACAGGGGGCCGAGCAGTACTTC | CASSPGQGAEQYF
TRBJ2-7 | TRBD1 | TRBV15 | TGTGCCACCACGTACCGGACAGGGGGCCTTAGCTCCTACGAGCAGTACTTC | CATTYRTGGLSSYEQYF
TRBJ2-1 | . | TRBV11-1 | TGTGCCAGCAGCTTAGGAACAGGGTCCGCCTACAATGAGCAGTTCTTC | CASSLGTGSAYNEQFF
TRBJ2-7 | TRBD1 | TRBV5-5 | TGTGCCAGCAGCTTGGGAGGGACAGGGGGTTACGAGCAGTACTTC | CASSLGGTGGYEQYF
TRBJ1-2 | . | TRBV15 | TGTGCCACCAGCAGAGCAGGGTCACACGACCTTGGTGGCTACACCTTC | CATSRAGSHDLGGYTF
TRBJ1-3 | . | TRBV7-9 | TGTGCCAGCAGCTTAGTACCCGGGAGAAGCTCTGGAAACACCATATATTTT | CASSLVPGRSSGNTIYF
TRBJ1-1 | . | TRBV6-5 | TGTGCCAGCAGTCCGGGATTAAGGAACACTGAAGCTTTCTTT | CASSPGLRNTEAFF
TRBJ1-4 | TRBD1 | TRBV13 | TGTGCCAGCAGCTCCAGCCCGGGACAGGGGGCAACTAATGAAAAACTGTTTTTT | CASSSSPGQGATNEKLFF